This T cell receptor beta chain was sequenced during a study of blood T cell repertoires in COVID-19 (dated by TCRdb to the early 2020s). Background for the entire study: Samples from collaborators originated in the United States, Italy and Spain and spanned both the acute and convalescent phases of COVID-19. Where available, HLA class I and class II types were taken from metadata supplied by the sample provider and were not determined by assay-based typing. The repertoires were released in a freely available public database meant as a resource for research on the immune response to SARS-CoV-2. The sample metadata nearly always contained a de-identified subject ID, COVID-19 status, age in years and sex. The samples were drawn from the first 160 participants of the ongoing ImmuneRACE study and from under 1,500 subjects provided by 6 global collaborators. The prospective study material was composed of cDNA or gDNA derived from T cells, B-cell-depleted T cells, or PBMCs. Deeply sampled blood TCRbeta repertoires from subjects exposed to, actively infected with, or recovered from COVID-19 were included in the dataset.

TCRbeta CDR3 regions were amplified from genomic DNA by means of the immunoSEQ Assay, a bias-controlled multiplex PCR. Per the source publication's procedure: The number of nucleated cells in each sample was estimated by amplification of reference gene primers within the assay. To quantify the absolute abundance of each unique TCRbeta CDR3 rearrangement, sequence reads were collapsed and filtered. For each sample, productive Simpson clonality was calculated as the square root of Simpson's diversity index across productive rearrangements. Not all clones reach the TCRdb copy of this immuneACCESS table, which keeps in-frame sequences only. Checked studies attribute under half of the gap to unresolved V genes and leave the rest unexplained. The V and J calls and clone size come from that table; D and trimming were worked out from the DNA. Within this sample are roughly 200,000 clones, with 94% of them counted one time only. Roughly 0.76% of the sample is taken by the ten largest.

One collaborating source in Seattle enrolled patients while the patients were actively infected and followed the patients over time throughout the course of disease. Collaborating institutions collected whole blood in K2EDTA tubes following their own protocols. For TCRbeta analysis, collaborators shipped samples as frozen whole blood, isolated PBMCs, or DNA extracted from either of those sample types. Worth noting for this clone: Its cognate antigen has yet to be identified. Per-base qualities were not stored, and no clone one base away is much larger.

The CDR3 starts with the cysteine, ends with the phenylalanine, and has 16 residues. Of the read, only the CDR3 DNA is kept; its 48 bases are in frame from base 1. From the germline V gene (reference sequence), CDR1 is LNHNV and CDR2 is YYDKDF. Trimming removed 1 base from V and 2 bases from J; the gene matches leave 3 bases unexplained. What the work shows at the level of the full study, not this receptor alone: The amount of clinical and demographic metadata varied by source and participant and was provided uncurated.

Sequencing used peripheral blood. This TCR derives from a man aged 25-45 years with COVID-19, enrolled during active disease. Recombination linked TRBV15 to TRBJ1-4; TRBD1 agrees with 8 junctional bases. The CDR3 has the sequence CATSRGQGKTNEKLFF. DNA sequence: TGTGCCACCAGCAGAGGACAGGGGAAGACTAATGAAAAACTGTTTTTT.